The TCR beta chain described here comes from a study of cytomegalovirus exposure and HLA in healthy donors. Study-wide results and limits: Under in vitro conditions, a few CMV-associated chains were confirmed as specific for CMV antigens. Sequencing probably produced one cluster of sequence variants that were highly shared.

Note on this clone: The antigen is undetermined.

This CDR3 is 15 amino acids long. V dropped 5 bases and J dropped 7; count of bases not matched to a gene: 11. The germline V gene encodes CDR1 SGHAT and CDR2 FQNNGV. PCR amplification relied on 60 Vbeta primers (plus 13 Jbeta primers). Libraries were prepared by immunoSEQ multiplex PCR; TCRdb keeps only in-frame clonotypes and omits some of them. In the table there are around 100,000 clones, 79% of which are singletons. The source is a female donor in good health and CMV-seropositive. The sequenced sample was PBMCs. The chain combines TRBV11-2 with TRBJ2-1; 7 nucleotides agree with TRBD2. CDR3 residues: CASSRLAVRLNEQFF. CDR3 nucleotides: TGTGCCAGCAGCCGGCTAGCGGTCCGCTTGAATGAGCAGTTCTTC.